The 4 T cell receptor beta chains listed next were all sequenced from one sample in a study of blood T cell repertoires in COVID-19. Some clones are missing from TCRdb's copy, which holds only in-frame ones; the method was immunoSEQ multiplex PCR. The profile shows over 100,000 clones, over 60% of them singletons. The sample taken for sequencing was peripheral blood. Source of these receptors: an older woman with acute or convalescent COVID-19.

The chain couples TRBV19 to TRBJ1-1; 7 bases match TRBD1. The V gene end was trimmed by 4 bases and the J gene end by 1 base; junction bases not matched to a gene: 3. This CDR3 is 14 amino acids long. Per germline, CDR1 LNHDA and CDR2 SQIVND (reference sequence). The DNA of the CDR3 is TGTGCCAGTAGTAATAGACAGGGGAACACTGAAGCTTTCTTT. This codes for CASSNRQGNTEAFF. The entire variable domain, with the rest obtained from reference TRBV19 and TRBJ1-1, is as follows: DGGITQSPKYLFRKEGQNVTLSCEQNLNHDAMYWYRQDPGQGLRLIYYSQIVNDFQKGDIAEGYSVSREKKESFPLTVTSAQKNPTAFYLCASSNRQGNTEAFFGQGTRLTVV.

This clone has more than one count but fewer than ten. V gene TRBV5-4 combines with J gene TRBJ2-7, with 9 bases identical to TRBD1. Trimming removed 4 bases from V and 3 bases from J; junction bases left unmatched: 8. This CDR3 has 15 amino acids. Germline-derived CDR1 and CDR2 are SGHNT and YYREEE (reference sequence). The CDR3 loop is CASSPGTGSFYEQYF. DNA for the CDR3: TGTGCCAGCAGCCCTGGGACAGGGTCTTTCTACGAGCAGTACTTC.

This clone appeared many times. The chain combines TRBV14 with TRBJ2-7; the match to TRBD1 covers 7 bases. The V and J ends lost 2 bases and 3 bases, in that order; junction bases with no gene match: 10. The CDR3 length is 16 residues. The V gene's germline CDR1 is SGHDN and CDR2 FVKESK. CDR3 coding DNA: TGTGCCAGCAGCCAAACCGATAGGGACAGTTACTACGAGCAGTACTTC. Translation: CASSQTDRDSYYEQYF. Supplemented by reference TRBV14 and TRBJ2-7, the full variable domain reads EAGVTQFPSHSVIEKGQTVTLRCDPISGHDNLYWYRRVMGKEIKFLLHFVKESKQDESGMPNNRFLAERTGGTYSTLKVQPAELEDSGVYFCASSQTDRDSYYEQYFGPGTRLTVT.

This CDR3 is CAIVGTPNTGELFF. In DNA, the CDR3 is TGTGCCATCGTTGGGACACCGAACACCGGGGAGCTGTTTTTT. The rearrangement joins TRBV10-3 to TRBJ2-2; D is possibly TRBD1 (6 bases). The germline V gene has CDR1 ENHRY and CDR2 SYGVKD. The CDR3 covers 14 residues. V gave up 8 bases and J gave up 0 bases, with 10 bases separating them.